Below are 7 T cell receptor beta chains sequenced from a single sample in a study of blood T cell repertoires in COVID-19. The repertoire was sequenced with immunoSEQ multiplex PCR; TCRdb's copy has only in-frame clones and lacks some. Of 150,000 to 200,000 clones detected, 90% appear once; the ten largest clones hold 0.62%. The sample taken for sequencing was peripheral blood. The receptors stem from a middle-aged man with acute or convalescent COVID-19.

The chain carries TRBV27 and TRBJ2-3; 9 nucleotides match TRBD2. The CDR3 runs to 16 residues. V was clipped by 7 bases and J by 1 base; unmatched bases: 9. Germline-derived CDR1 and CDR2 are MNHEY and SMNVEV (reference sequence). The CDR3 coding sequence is TGTGCCAGCATGAAAAAAGCGGGAGGACGCACAGATACGCAGTATTTT. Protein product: CASMKKAGGRTDTQYF.

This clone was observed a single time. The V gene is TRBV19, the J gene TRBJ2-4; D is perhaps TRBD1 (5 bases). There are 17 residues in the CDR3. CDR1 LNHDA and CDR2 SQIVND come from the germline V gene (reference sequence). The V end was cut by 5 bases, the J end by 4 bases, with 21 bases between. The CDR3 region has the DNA TGTGCCAGTAGTCCATTGGCACAGGTAGGTACGAAAAACATTCAGTACTTC. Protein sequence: CASSPLAQVGTKNIQYF.

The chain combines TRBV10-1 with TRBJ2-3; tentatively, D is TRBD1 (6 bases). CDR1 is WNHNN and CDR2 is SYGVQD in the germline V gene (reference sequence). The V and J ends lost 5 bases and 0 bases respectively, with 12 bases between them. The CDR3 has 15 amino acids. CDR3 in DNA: TGCGCCAGCAGTCGGACCAGGGGAAGCACAGATACGCAGTATTTT. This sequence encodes CASSRTRGSTDTQYF.

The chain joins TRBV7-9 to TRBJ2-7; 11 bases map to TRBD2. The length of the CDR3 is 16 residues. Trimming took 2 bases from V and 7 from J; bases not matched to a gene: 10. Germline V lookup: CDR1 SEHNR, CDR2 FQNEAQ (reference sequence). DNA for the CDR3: TGTGCCAGCAGCTTAACTAGAACTAGCGGGAGTCATGAGCAGTACTTC. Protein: CASSLTRTSGSHEQYF.

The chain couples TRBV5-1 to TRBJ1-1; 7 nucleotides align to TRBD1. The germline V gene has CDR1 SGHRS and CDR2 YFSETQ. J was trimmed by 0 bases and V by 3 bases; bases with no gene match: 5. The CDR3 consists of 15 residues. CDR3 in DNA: TGCGCCAGCAGCTCCGGACAGGTCCTGAACACTGAAGCTTTCTTT. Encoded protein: CASSSGQVLNTEAFF.

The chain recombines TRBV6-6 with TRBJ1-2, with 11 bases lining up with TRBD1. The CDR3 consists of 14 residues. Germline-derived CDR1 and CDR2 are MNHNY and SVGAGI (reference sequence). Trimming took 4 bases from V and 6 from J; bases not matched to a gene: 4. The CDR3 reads CASSSGTGGNGYTF. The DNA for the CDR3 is TGTGCCAGCAGTTCCGGGACAGGGGGGAATGGCTACACCTTC.

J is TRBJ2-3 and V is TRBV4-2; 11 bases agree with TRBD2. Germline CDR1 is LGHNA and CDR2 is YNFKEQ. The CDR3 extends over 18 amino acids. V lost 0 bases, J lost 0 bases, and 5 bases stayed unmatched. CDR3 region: CASSQDGTSGTSTDTQYF. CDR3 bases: TGTGCCAGCAGCCAAGATGGGACTAGCGGAACTAGCACAGATACGCAGTATTTT.